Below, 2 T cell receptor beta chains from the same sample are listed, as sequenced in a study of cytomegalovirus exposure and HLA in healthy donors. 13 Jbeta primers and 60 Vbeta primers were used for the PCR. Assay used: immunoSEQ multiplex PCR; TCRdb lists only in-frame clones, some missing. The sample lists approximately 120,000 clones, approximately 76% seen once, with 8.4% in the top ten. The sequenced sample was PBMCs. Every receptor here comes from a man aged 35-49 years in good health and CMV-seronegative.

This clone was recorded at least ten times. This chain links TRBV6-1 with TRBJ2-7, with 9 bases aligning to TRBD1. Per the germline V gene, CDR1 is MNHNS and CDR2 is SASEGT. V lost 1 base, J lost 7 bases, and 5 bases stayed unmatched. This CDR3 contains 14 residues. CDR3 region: CASSEEGDRVEQYF. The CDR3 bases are TGTGCCAGCAGTGAAGAGGGGGACAGGGTTGAGCAGTACTTC.

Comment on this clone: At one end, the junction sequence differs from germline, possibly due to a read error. The CDR3 DNA follows: TGTGCTAGCAGCTTAGAAGGGGTCTACACCGGGGAGCTGTTTTTT. Amino acid sequence: CASSLEGVYTGELFF. The rearrangement uses TRBV7-7 and TRBJ2-2, with TRBD1 as a possible D gene (5 bases). Per the germline V gene, CDR1 is SSHAT and CDR2 is FNYEAQ (reference sequence). CDR3 size: 15 residues.